The entry below describes one T cell receptor beta chain. The data belong to a study of control samples from healthy donors and cancer patients. J gave up 7 bases and V 4 bases, and 13 bases lay outside the gene matches. CDR1 is SGHTA and CDR2 is FQGNSA in the germline V gene. The CDR3 loop spans 16 amino acids. The assay was immunoSEQ multiplex PCR, and TCRdb's table has in-frame clones only and misses some. Among approximately 180,000 clones listed, roughly 94% were seen once. The chain employs TRBV7-2 and TRBJ1-1; 9 positions match TRBD1. This TCR was recovered from a woman between 18 and 29 years old in good health. Sample: blood. In nucleotides, the CDR3 is TGTGCCAGCAGCTCGTCCGGACAGGGGCCTCTTTTTGAAGCTTTCTTT. Residues: CASSSSGQGPLFEAFF.